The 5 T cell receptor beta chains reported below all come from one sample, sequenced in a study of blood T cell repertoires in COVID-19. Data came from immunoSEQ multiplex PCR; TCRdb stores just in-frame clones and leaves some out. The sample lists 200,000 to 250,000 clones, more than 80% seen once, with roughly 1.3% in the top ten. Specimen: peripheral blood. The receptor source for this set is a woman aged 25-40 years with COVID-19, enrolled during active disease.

The CDR3 here is CASSRAGGELFF. The CDR3, as DNA: TGTGCCAGCAGCCGGGCGGGCGGGGAGCTGTTTTTT. The gene calls are TRBV7-3 and TRBJ2-2; a weak D match, TRBD2 (5 bases). This CDR3 contains 12 residues. The germline CDR1 and CDR2 sequences are SGHTA and FQGTGA. The V gene lost 5 bases and the J gene lost 7 bases, with 8 bases spanning the gap.

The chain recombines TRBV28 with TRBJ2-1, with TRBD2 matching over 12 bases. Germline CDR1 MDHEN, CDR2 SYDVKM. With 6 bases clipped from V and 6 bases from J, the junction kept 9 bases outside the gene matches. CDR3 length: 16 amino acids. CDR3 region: CASSAALAGGPNEQFF. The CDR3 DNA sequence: TGTGCCAGCAGCGCCGCCCTAGCGGGGGGGCCCAATGAGCAGTTCTTC.

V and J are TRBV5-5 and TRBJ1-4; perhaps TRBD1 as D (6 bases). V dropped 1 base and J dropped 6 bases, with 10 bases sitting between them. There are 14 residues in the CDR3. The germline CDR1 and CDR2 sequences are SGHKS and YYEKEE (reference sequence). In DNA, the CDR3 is TGTGCCAGCAGCTTGCGGGGGGGGCATGAAAAACTGTTTTTT. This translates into CASSLRGGHEKLFF.

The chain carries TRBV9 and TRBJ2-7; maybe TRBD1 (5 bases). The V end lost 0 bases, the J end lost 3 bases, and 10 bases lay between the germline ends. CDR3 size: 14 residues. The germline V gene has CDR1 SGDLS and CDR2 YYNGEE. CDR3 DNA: TGTGCCAGCAGCGTAGCTCTAGGGGACTACGAGCAGTACTTC. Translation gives CASSVALGDYEQYF.

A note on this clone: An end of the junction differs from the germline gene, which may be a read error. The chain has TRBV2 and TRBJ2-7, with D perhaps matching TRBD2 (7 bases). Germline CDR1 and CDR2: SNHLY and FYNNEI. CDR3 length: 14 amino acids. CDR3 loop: CACRLGGARYEQYF. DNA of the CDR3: TGTGCCTGCAGGTTGGGGGGGGCGAGGTACGAGCAGTACTTC.